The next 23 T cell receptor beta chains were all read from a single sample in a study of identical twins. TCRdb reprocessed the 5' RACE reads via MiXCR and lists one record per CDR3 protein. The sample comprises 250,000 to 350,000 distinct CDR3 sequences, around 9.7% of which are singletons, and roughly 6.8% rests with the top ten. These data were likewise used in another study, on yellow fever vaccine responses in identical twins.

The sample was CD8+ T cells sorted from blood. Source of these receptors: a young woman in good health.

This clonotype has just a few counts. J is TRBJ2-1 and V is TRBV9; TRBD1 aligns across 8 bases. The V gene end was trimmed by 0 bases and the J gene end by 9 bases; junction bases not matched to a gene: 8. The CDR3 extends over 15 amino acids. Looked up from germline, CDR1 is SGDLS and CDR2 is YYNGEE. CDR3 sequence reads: CASSVEGTGSLEQFF. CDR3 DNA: TGTGCCAGCAGCGTAGAGGGGACAGGATCACTTGAGCAGTTCTTC.

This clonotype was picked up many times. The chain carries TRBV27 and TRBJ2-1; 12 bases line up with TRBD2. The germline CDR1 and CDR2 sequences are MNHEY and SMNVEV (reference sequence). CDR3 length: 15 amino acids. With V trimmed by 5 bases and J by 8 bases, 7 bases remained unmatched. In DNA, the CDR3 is TGTGCCAGCAGTCAACTAGCGGGAGGCCCGCATGAGCAGTTCTTC. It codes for CASSQLAGGPHEQFF.

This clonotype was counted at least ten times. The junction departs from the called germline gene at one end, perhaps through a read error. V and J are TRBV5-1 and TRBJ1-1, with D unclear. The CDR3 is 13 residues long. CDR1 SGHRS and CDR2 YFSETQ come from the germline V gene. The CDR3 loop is CASSLGLNTEAFF. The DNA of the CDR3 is TGCGCCAGCAGTTTGGGTCTTAACACTGAAGCTTTCTTT.

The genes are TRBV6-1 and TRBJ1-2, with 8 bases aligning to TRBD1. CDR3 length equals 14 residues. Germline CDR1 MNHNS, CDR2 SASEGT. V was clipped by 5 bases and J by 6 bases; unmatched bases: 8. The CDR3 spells CASSLTDRVDGYTF. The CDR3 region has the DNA TGTGCCAGCAGTCTCACGGACAGGGTGGATGGCTACACCTTC.

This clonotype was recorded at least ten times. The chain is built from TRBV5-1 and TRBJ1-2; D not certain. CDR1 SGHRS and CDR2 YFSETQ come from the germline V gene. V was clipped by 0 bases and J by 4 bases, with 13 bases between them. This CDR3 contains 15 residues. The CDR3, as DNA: TGCGCCAGCAGCTTGGCCGACACCATGCCCTATGGCTACACCTTC. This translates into CASSLADTMPYGYTF. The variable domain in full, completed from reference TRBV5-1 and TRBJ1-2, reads KAGVTQTPRYLIKTRGQQVTLSCSPISGHRSVSWYQQTPGQGLQFLFEYFSETQRNKGNFPGRFSGRQFSNSRSEMNVSTLELGDSALYLCASSLADTMPYGYTFGSGTRLTVV.

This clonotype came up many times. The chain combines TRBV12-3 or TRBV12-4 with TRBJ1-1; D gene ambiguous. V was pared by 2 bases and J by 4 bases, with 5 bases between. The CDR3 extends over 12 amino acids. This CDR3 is CASSLRVTEAFF. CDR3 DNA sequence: TGTGCCAGCAGTTTAAGGGTCACTGAAGCTTTCTTT.

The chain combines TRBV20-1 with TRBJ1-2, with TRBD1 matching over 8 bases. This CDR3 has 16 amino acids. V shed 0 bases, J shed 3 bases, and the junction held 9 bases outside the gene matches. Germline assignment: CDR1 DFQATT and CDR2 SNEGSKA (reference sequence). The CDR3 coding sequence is TGCAGTGCTAGAGATCGCGGACAGGGTTTTCACTATGGCTACACCTTC. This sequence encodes CSARDRGQGFHYGYTF.

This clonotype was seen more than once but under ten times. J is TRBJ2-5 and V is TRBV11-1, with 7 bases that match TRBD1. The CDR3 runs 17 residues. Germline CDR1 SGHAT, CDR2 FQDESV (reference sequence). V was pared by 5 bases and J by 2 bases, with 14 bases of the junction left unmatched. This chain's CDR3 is CASSPEYRGRGQETQYF. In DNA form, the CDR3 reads TGTGCCAGCAGCCCAGAATATCGGGGCAGGGGGCAAGAGACCCAGTACTTC.

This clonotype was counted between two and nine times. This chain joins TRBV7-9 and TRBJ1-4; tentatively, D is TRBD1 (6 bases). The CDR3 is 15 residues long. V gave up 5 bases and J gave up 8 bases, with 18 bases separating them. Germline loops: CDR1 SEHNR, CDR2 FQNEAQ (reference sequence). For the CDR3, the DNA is TGTGCCAGCAGCGGGAGCGACAGGAGCGGCGAAAAACTGTTTTTT. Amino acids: CASSGSDRSGEKLFF.

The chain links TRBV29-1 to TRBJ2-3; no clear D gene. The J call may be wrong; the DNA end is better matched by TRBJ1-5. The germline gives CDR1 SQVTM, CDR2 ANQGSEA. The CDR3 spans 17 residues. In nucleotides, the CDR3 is TGCAGCGTTGAAGAGATAGAGAAACTTTTTGGCACAGATACGCAGCATTTT. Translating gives CSVEEIEKLFGTDTQHF.

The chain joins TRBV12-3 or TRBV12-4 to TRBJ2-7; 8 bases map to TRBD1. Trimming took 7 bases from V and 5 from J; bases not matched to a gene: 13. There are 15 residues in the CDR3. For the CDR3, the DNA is TGTGCCAGCAATTCGCCCGGGACAGGCTTGAACGAGCAGTACTTC. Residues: CASNSPGTGLNEQYF.

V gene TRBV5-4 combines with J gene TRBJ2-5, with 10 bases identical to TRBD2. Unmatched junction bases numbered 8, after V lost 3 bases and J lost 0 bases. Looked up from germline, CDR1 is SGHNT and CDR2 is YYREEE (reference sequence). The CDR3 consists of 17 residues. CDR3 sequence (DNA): TGTGCCAGCAGCTCCGGGCTAGCGGGGGTGTACCAAGAGACCCAGTACTTC. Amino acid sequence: CASSSGLAGVYQETQYF. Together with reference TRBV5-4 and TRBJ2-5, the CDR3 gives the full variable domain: ETGVTQSPTHLIKTRGQQVTLRCSSQSGHNTVSWYQQALGQGPQFIFQYYREEENGRGNFPPRFSGLQFPNYSSELNVNALELDDSALYLCASSSGLAGVYQETQYFGPGTRLLVL.

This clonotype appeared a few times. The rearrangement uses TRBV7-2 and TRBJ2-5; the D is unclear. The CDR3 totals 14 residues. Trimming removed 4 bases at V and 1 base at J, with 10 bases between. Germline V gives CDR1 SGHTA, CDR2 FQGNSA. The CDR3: CASSYLGSQETQYF. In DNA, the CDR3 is TGTGCCAGCAGCTACTTGGGTAGCCAAGAGACCCAGTACTTC.

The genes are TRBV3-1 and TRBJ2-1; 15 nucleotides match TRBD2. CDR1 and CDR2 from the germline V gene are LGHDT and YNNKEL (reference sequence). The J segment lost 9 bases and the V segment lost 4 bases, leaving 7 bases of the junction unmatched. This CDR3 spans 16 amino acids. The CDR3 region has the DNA TGTGCCAGCAGCCTGGGACTAGCGGGAGGCATGGTTGAGCAGTTCTTC. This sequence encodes CASSLGLAGGMVEQFF.

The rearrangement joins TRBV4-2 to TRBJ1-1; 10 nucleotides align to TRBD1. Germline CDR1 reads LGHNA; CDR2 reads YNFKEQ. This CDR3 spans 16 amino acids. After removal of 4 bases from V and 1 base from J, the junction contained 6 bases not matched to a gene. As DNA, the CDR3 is TGTGCCAGCAGCCTTTCGCGGGACAGGGGGAACACTGAAGCTTTCTTT. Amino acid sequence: CASSLSRDRGNTEAFF.

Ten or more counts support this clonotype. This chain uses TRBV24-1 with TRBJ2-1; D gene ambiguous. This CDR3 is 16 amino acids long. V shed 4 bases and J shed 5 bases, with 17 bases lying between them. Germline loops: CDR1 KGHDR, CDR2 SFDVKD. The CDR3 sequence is CATSDPGPLGHNEQFF. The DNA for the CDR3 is TGTGCCACCAGTGACCCGGGTCCCCTAGGTCACAATGAGCAGTTCTTC.

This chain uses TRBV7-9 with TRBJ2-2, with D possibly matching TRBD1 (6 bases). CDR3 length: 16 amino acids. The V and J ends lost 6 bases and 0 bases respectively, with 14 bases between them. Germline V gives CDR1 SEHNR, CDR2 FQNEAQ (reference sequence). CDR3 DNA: TGTGCCAGCAGGATTCCGGGACAACCGAACACCGGGGAGCTGTTTTTT. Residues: CASRIPGQPNTGELFF.

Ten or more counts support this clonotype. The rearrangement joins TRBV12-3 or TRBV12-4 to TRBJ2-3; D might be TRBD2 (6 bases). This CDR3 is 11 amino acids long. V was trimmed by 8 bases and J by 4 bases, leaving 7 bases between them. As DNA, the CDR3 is TGTGCCAGCCGGAGGGCAGATACGCAGTATTTT. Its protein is CASRRADTQYF.

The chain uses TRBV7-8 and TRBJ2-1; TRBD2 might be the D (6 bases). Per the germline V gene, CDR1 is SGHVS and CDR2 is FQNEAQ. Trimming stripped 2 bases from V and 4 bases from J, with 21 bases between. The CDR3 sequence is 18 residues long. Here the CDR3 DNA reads TGTGCCAGCAGCTTAAAAGGAGGGTCAGGGATCGCGTACAATGAGCAGTTCTTC. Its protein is CASSLKGGSGIAYNEQFF.

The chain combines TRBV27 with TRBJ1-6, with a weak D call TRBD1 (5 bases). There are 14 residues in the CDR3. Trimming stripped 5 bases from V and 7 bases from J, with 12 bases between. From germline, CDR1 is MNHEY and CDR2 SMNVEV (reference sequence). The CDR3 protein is CASSNSGGNSPLHF. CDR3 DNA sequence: TGTGCCAGCAGTAACTCGGGGGGGAATTCACCCCTCCACTTT.

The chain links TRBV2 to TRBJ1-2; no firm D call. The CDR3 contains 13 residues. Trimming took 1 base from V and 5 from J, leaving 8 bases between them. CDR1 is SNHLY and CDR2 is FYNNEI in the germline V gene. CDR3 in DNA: TGTGCCAGCAGTGAAGGACTGGGATATGGCTACACCTTC. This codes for CASSEGLGYGYTF.

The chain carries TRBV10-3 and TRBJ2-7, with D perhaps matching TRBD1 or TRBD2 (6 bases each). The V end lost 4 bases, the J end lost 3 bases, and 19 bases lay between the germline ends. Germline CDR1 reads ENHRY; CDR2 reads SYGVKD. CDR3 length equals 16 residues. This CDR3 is CAISGWSEGGGYEQYF. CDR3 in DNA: TGTGCCATCAGTGGTTGGAGCGAGGGGGGAGGCTACGAGCAGTACTTC.

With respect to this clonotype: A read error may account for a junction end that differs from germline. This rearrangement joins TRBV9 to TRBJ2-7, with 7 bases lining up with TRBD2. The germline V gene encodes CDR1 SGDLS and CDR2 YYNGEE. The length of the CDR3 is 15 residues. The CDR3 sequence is CASSVGGTTSDEQYF. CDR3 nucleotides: TGTGCCAGCAGCGTAGGAGGGACTACCTCCGACGAGCAGTACTTC. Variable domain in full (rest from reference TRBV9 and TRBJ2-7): DSGVTQTPKHLITATGQRVTLRCSPRSGDLSVYWYQQSLDQGLQFLIQYYNGEERAKGNILERFSAQQFPDLHSELNLSSLELGDSALYFCASSVGGTTSDEQYFGPGTRLTVT.